This TCR beta chain appears in the sequencing data of a study of shared T cell receptors in the human thymus. The CDR3 sequence is 16 residues long. Profiling relied on immunoSEQ multiplex PCR, and the TCRdb table lists in-frame clones only, not all of them. There are hundreds of thousands of clones in the sample; around three quarters occur only once, and about 0.014% lies in the top ten. The sample was also linked to a second study, of human thymus T cells. From that study: Resections from corrective heart surgery supplied the thymus tissue. Reports from related research described highly overlapping thymic repertoires among unrelated individuals.

The receptor was isolated from a boy less than two years old with a congenital heart defect. The sample comprised thymocytes. The V gene is TRBV21-1, the J gene TRBJ2-3; the table calls TRBD2, which could not be checked here. TRBV21-1 is a documented pseudogene. The DNA of the CDR3 is TGTGCCAGCATCCTGCGGGCTAGCGGAGTGAGGGATACGCAGTATTTT. Amino acids: CASILRASGVRDTQYF.